These T cell receptor beta chains were read from a single sample in a study of OX40 agonist ivuxolimab in advanced cancers. Data came from immunoSEQ multiplex PCR; TCRdb stores just in-frame clones and leaves some out. The sample gives over 150,000 clones, roughly 92% of which show up once; just over 0.3% is in the top ten. The sequencing used CD4+ or CD8+ T cells sorted from blood, collected in a trial of the OX40 agonist ivuxolimab. These receptors came from an adult with an advanced solid tumor such as melanoma, head and neck, liver or kidney cancer. CDR3s leave out the opening cysteine and the closing phenylalanine or tryptophan. D genes are given only for firm matches.

J: TRBJ2-2
D: -
V: TRBV4-3
CDR3: ASRRDPGELF

J: TRBJ1-6
D: -
V: TRBV7-8
CDR3: ASSSRVSGGLSYSPLH

J: TRBJ2-5
D: TRBD2
V: TRBV7-3
CDR3: ASSTFGGNQETQY

J: TRBJ1-5
D: -
V: TRBV29-1
CDR3: SAGTGNQPQH

J: TRBJ2-3
D: -
V: TRBV28
CDR3: ASSNAGPSTDTQY

J: TRBJ2-7
D: -
V: TRBV7-2
CDR3: ASSRASYEQY

J: TRBJ2-1
D: -
V: TRBV5-1
CDR3: ASSPTSRGEQF

J: TRBJ1-6
D: -
V: TRBV7-9
CDR3: ASSLEGGAVGNSPLH

J: TRBJ2-3
D: TRBD1
V: TRBV9
CDR3: ASSETGTGKGTDTQY

J: TRBJ2-5
D: -
V: TRBV9
CDR3: ASSVEYGGQETQY

J: TRBJ1-4
D: -
V: TRBV6-5
CDR3: ASSYTDGTRWEKLF

J: TRBJ1-2
D: TRBD1
V: TRBV5-4
CDR3: ASSSGQGPNYGYT

J: TRBJ2-5
D: -
V: TRBV12-5
CDR3: ASGLVFQDHDQETQY

J: TRBJ1-1
D: -
V: TRBV7-9
CDR3: ASSLRGPGLNTEAF

J: TRBJ1-3
D: -
V: TRBV4-1
CDR3: ASSHLTADSGNTIY

J: TRBJ1-1
D: TRBD1
V: TRBV28
CDR3: ASSHGTESPKEAF

J: TRBJ2-1
D: TRBD1
V: TRBV9
CDR3: ASSVGQGAYNEQF

J: TRBJ1-1
D: -
V: TRBV4-2
CDR3: ASSPLIGQRNTEAF

J: TRBJ2-2
D: -
V: TRBV21-1
CDR3: ASSKAGGTGTNTGELF

J: TRBJ1-1
D: -
V: TRBV6-6
CDR3: ASSYAGPNTEAF

J: TRBJ1-5
D: -
V: TRBV9
CDR3: ASSVDPSGSQPQH

J: TRBJ1-1
D: -
V: TRBV6-1
CDR3: ASTRFTEAF

J: TRBJ2-7
D: -
V: TRBV18
CDR3: ASSPSSNSYEQY

J: TRBJ1-1
D: TRBD1
V: TRBV29-1
CDR3: SVDRGRDTEAF

J: TRBJ2-3
D: -
V: TRBV19
CDR3: ASTRDSASTDTQY

J: TRBJ1-1
D: -
V: TRBV18
CDR3: ASSLSVNTEAF

J: TRBJ2-1
D: -
V: TRBV7-2
CDR3: ASSSTLGAEQF

J: TRBJ2-1
D: -
V: TRBV7-6
CDR3: ASSQRGFDEQF

J: TRBJ1-2
D: -
V: TRBV2
CDR3: ASSDGRGAPNYGYT

J: TRBJ1-2
D: -
V: TRBV6-1
CDR3: ASSERVGYGYT

J: TRBJ2-3
D: TRBD2
V: TRBV30
CDR3: AWNLAGVGDTQY

J: TRBJ1-2
D: -
V: TRBV28
CDR3: ASSLLDSLYGYT

J: TRBJ2-1
D: TRBD2
V: TRBV7-3
CDR3: ASSLEAGVFYEQF

J: TRBJ2-7
D: -
V: TRBV6-6
CDR3: ASTTFRGAYEQY

J: TRBJ1-3
D: TRBD1
V: TRBV29-1
CDR3: SVGGRGQGNTIY

J: TRBJ2-5
D: -
V: TRBV2
CDR3: ASRRGGVQETQY

J: TRBJ2-3
D: -
V: TRBV4-1
CDR3: ASSQDSGAAGASTDTQY

J: TRBJ1-5
D: -
V: TRBV9
CDR3: ASSGASGVDQPQH

J: TRBJ2-7
D: TRBD1
V: TRBV27
CDR3: ASSSGRRTGTYEQY

J: TRBJ2-7
D: -
V: TRBV7-2
CDR3: ASSLGSYEQY

J: TRBJ1-1
D: TRBD1
V: TRBV25-1
CDR3: ASSEVEGARNTEAF

J: TRBJ2-5
D: -
V: TRBV5-1
CDR3: ASSRAGETQY

J: TRBJ1-5
D: TRBD1
V: TRBV2
CDR3: ASRWDRTSSNQPQH

J: TRBJ2-2
D: -
V: TRBV10-3
CDR3: AISGQGELF

J: TRBJ2-1
D: -
V: TRBV19
CDR3: ASSIGGGREF

J: TRBJ2-7
D: -
V: TRBV18
CDR3: ASSPAGSSYEQY

J: TRBJ2-5
D: TRBD2
V: TRBV7-2
CDR3: ASSLGPLLAGSRETQY

J: TRBJ2-1
D: TRBD1
V: TRBV18
CDR3: ASSPSTGMNEQF

J: TRBJ1-1
D: -
V: TRBV25-1
CDR3: ASSGGGTWNTEAF

J: TRBJ1-5
D: TRBD1
V: TRBV18
CDR3: ASSPRDSRNQPQH

J: TRBJ2-7
D: -
V: TRBV30
CDR3: AWTPKGHSYEQY

J: TRBJ2-5
D: TRBD2
V: TRBV7-9
CDR3: ADGLAGETQY

J: TRBJ2-7
D: -
V: TRBV5-1
CDR3: ASSLDEYEQY

J: TRBJ1-5
D: -
V: TRBV6-5
CDR3: ASSAGISNQPQH

J: TRBJ1-3
D: -
V: TRBV10-1
CDR3: ASSDGSGNTIY